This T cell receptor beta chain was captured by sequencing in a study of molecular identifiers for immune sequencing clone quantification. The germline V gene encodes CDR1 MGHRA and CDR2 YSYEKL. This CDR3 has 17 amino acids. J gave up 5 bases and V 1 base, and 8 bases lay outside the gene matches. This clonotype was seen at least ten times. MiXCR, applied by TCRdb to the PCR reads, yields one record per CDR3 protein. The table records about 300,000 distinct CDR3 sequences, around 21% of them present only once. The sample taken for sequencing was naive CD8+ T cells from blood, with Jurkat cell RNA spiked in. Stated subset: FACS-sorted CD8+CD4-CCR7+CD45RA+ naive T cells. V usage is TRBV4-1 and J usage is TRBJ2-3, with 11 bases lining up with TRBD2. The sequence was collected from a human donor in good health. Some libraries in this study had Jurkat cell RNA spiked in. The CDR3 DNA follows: TGCGCCAGCAGCCAAGTTCCGGCTAGCGGGGGGAGAGATACGCAGTATTTT. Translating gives CASSQVPASGGRDTQYF.